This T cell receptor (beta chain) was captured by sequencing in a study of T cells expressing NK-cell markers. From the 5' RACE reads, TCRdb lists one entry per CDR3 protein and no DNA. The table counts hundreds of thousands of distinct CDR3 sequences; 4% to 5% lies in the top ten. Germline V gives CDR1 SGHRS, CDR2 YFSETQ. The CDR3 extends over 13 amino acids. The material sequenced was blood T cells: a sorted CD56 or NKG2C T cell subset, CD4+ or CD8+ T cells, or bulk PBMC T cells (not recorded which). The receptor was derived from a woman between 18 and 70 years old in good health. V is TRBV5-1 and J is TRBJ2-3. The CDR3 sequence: CACSTQSTDTQYF.